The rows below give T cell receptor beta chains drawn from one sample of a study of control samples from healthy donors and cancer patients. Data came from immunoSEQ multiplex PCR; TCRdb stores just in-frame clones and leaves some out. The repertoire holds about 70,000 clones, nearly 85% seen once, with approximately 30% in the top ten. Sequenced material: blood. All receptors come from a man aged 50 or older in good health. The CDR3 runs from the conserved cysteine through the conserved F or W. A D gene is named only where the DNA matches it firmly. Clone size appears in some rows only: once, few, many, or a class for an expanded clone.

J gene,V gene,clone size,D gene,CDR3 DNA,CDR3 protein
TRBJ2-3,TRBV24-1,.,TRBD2,TGTGCCACCAGTGCGTGGACTAGCGGGACCATAAGCACAGATACGCAGTATTTT,CATSAWTSGTISTDTQYF
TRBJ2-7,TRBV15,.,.,TGTGCCACCAGCAGAGAGTCCGGGAAGCACTACGAGCAGTACTTC,CATSRESGKHYEQYF
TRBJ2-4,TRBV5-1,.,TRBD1,TGCGCCAGCAGACCCACGACAGGGTTCGGGAACATTCAGTACTTC,CASRPTTGFGNIQYF
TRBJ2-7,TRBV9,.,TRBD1,TGTGCCAGCAGCCCTGGACAGGGGGCGTACGAGCAGTACTTC,CASSPGQGAYEQYF
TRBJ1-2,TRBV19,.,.,TGTGCCAGTACCCGTGGGGGATCCTATGGCTACACCTTC,CASTRGGSYGYTF
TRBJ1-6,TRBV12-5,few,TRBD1,TGTGCTAGTGGTCTCGGACAGGGGGCTGATTCACCCCTCCACTTT,CASGLGQGADSPLHF
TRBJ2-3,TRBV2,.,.,TGTGCCAGCAGTGAATGGGCAGAAACAGATACGCAGTATTTT,CASSEWAETDTQYF
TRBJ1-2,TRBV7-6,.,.,TGTGCCAGCAGCGGTCTACGGGGCAGGGGCGAAACTTCTAACTATGGCTACACCTTC,CASSGLRGRGETSNYGYTF
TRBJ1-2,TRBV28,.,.,TGTGCCAGCAGTTGGGCAGGGAAGTCTAACTATGGCTACACCTTC,CASSWAGKSNYGYTF
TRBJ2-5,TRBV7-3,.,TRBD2,TGTGCCAGCAGCCCGGTGGGAGGGTGGGAGACCCAGTACTTC,CASSPVGGWETQYF
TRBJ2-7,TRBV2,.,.,TGTGCCAGCACAGCGATGACCTACGAGCAGTACTTC,CASTAMTYEQYF